Below, 26 T cell receptor beta chains from the same sample are listed, as sequenced in a study of blood T cells in healthy people across ages. The authors ran a second PCR of 7 to 11 cycles using a sample-barcoded 5' primer and a J-beta primer mix. In TCRdb, the 5' RACE reads were re-called with MiXCR into one record per CDR3 protein. The sample carries 1.5 million to 2 million distinct CDR3 sequences, about 31% recorded once. Sequencing was done on a sample of blood. Source of these receptors: a woman younger than 45 in good health.

This clonotype was recorded a few times. The rearrangement links TRBV13 to TRBJ2-7; D call uncertain. V lost 2 bases to trimming and J lost 1 base, with 9 bases between them. Looked up from germline, CDR1 is PRHDT and CDR2 is FYEKMQ (reference sequence). This CDR3 contains 14 residues. The chain's CDR3 is CASSLFVRSYEQYF. CDR3 nucleotide sequence: TGTGCCAGCAGCTTATTCGTCAGGTCCTACGAGCAGTACTTC.

This clonotype was counted at least ten times. V is TRBV6-1 and J is TRBJ2-7, with a possible D match to TRBD1 (5 bases). The CDR3 spans 15 residues. CDR1 is MNHNS and CDR2 is SASEGT in the germline V gene. V lost 7 bases and J 1 base, leaving 17 bases between the germline ends. The CDR3 loop reads CASTRIWGGSYEQYF. In DNA form, the CDR3 reads TGTGCCAGCACTCGAATTTGGGGCGGATCCTACGAGCAGTACTTC.

The table lists this clonotype with a few counts. V usage is TRBV7-9 and J usage is TRBJ2-3; D possibly corresponds to TRBD2 (5 bases). Trimming took 4 bases from V and 4 from J, leaving 12 bases between them. The CDR3 is 14 amino acids. In germline, CDR1 is SEHNR, CDR2 FQNEAQ (reference sequence). This CDR3 is CASSSPTEADTQYF. The CDR3 DNA sequence: TGTGCCAGCAGCTCCCCGACGGAGGCAGATACGCAGTATTTT.

This clonotype came up a few times. The chain recombines TRBV21-1 with TRBJ2-7; no DNA check was done on the table's D call, TRBD1. TRBV21-1 counts as a pseudogene. The CDR3 sequence is 15 residues long. The CDR3 protein is CASSKYWGHPWEQYF. The CDR3 DNA follows: TGTGCCAGCAGCAAATATTGGGGACATCCTTGGGAGCAGTACTTC.

This sequence joins TRBV7-3 and TRBJ1-2; maybe TRBD1 (6 bases). Per germline, CDR1 SGHTA and CDR2 FQGTGA. Trimming removed 3 bases at V and 8 bases at J, with 13 bases between. The CDR3 extends over 13 amino acids. The CDR3 is CASSFPGADGYTF. CDR3 nucleotide sequence: TGTGCCAGCAGCTTCCCGGGGGCTGACGGCTACACCTTC.

Concerning this clonotype: A read error may produce the germline difference seen at one junction end. The chain recombines TRBV3-1 with TRBJ2-7, with 9 bases identical to TRBD1. The CDR3 extends over 16 amino acids. Per the germline V gene, CDR1 is LGHDT and CDR2 is YNNKEL (reference sequence). Here the CDR3 reads CASSQVTGQGSYEQYF. CDR3 sequence (DNA): TGTGCCAGCAGTCAAGTAACGGGACAGGGCTCCTACGAGCAGTACTTC.

The V and J genes are TRBV28 and TRBJ1-1; a possible D gene is TRBD1 (6 bases). This CDR3 is built from 16 residues. CDR1 MDHEN and CDR2 SYDVKM come from the germline V gene. V lost 11 bases and J 0 bases, leaving 22 bases between the germline ends. CDR3 region: CASRQEGTLMNTEAFF. In nucleotides, the CDR3 is TGTGCCTCCCGACAGGAGGGAACTCTTATGAACACTGAAGCTTTCTTT.

The V call is TRBV30, the J call TRBJ1-5; no clear D gene. Germline V gene data show CDR1 as GTSNPN and CDR2 as SVGIG (reference sequence). The CDR3 length is 12 residues. V lost 0 bases, J lost 7 bases, and 7 bases lay in between. The CDR3 protein is CAWSVGLQPQHF. The DNA of the CDR3 is TGTGCCTGGAGTGTTGGGTTGCAGCCCCAGCATTTT.

This clonotype has ten or more counts. The rearrangement joins TRBV6-1 to TRBJ2-1; 7 bases match TRBD2. This CDR3 region has 13 residues. V was clipped by 4 bases and J by 6 bases; unmatched bases: 3. Germline V lookup: CDR1 MNHNS, CDR2 SASEGT. In nucleotides, the CDR3 is TGTGCCAGCAGTGTGTGGACTAGCAATGAGCAGTTCTTC. It yields the protein CASSVWTSNEQFF.

With regard to this clonotype: With a much larger clone just one base away, this may be a read error. The J gene is TRBJ2-7, the V gene TRBV20-1; D is unclear. The last part of the DNA fits TRBJ2-5 better; the J call may be wrong. Germline CDR1 reads DFQATT; CDR2 reads SNEGSKA (reference sequence). The CDR3 length is 13 residues. The CDR3 DNA follows: TGCAGTGCTACTGGCAGTGGGTCAGAGACCCAGTACTTC. Translated: CSATGSGSETQYF.

This clonotype was picked up one time. The chain couples TRBV9 to TRBJ2-7, with a possible D match to TRBD1 (5 bases). The CDR3 is made up of 13 amino acids. In germline, CDR1 is SGDLS, CDR2 YYNGEE. V dropped 4 bases and J dropped 5 bases, with 13 bases sitting between them. CDR3 nucleotides: TGTGCCAGCAGCCGTTCCAGGGTCCACGAGCAGTACTTC. Translating it yields CASSRSRVHEQYF.

This sequence joins TRBV7-2 and TRBJ2-3; D gene uncertain. Deletions cut 5 bases from V and 4 bases from J, with 7 bases between. The CDR3 contains 12 residues. The germline CDR1 and CDR2 sequences are SGHTA and FQGNSA. CDR3 nucleotide sequence: TGTGCCAGCAGCGACGACCCAGATACGCAGTATTTT. It encodes CASSDDPDTQYF.

The chain uses TRBV3-1 and TRBJ2-5, with 9 bases identical to TRBD1. Germline trimming cut 0 bases from V and 12 bases from J; bases unmatched to any gene: 8. CDR3 length equals 14 residues. Germline-derived CDR1 and CDR2 are LGHDT and YNNKEL (reference sequence). CDR3 region: CASSQDSGQGMEYF. As DNA, the CDR3 is TGTGCCAGCAGCCAAGATAGTGGACAGGGGATGGAGTACTTC.

This clonotype was detected many times. The rearrangement uses TRBV20-1 and TRBJ2-7; the D gene is possibly TRBD2 (6 bases). CDR1 is DFQATT and CDR2 is SNEGSKA in the germline V gene (reference sequence). Deletions cut 3 bases from V and 2 bases from J, with 11 bases between. The CDR3 extends over 13 amino acids. The CDR3 sequence: CSARGSGPYEQYF. CDR3 DNA sequence: TGCAGTGCTAGGGGTAGCGGACCCTACGAGCAGTACTTC.

The chain combines TRBV27 with TRBJ2-7; maybe TRBD1 (5 bases). This CDR3 is 17 amino acids long. Germline V CDR1 and CDR2: MNHEY, SMNVEV (reference sequence). The V and J ends lost 6 bases and 2 bases respectively, with 23 bases between them. The CDR3 loop is CASSLKPSGWGTYEQYF. CDR3 DNA sequence: TGTGCCAGCAGCTTAAAGCCGTCGGGCTGGGGCACCTACGAGCAGTACTTC.

This chain connects TRBV4-1 to TRBJ1-4, with D maybe TRBD1 (6 bases). The V gene lost 0 bases and the J gene lost 7 bases, with 18 bases spanning the gap. The CDR3 covers 17 residues. The germline V gene has CDR1 MGHRA and CDR2 YSYEKL. The CDR3 nucleotides are TGCGCCAGCAGCCAAGATCAAGTCAGGGGAGGGGGTGAAAAACTGTTTTTT. Amino acid sequence: CASSQDQVRGGGEKLFF.

Concerning this clonotype itself: The junction and the germline gene differ at one end; a read error may be behind it. V is TRBV5-1 and J is TRBJ2-2, with D perhaps matching TRBD2 (5 bases). The CDR3 sequence is 13 residues long. Germline loops: CDR1 SGHRS, CDR2 YFSETQ. The CDR3 DNA sequence: TGCACCAGCAGCTCAAGCGGAACCGGGGAGCTGTTTTTT. Translated, it gives CTSSSSGTGELFF.

The table lists this clonotype with a few counts. The chain links TRBV18 to TRBJ1-2; D unclear. V lost 4 bases and J lost 3, with 12 bases in between. From germline, CDR1 is KGHSH and CDR2 LQKENI. The CDR3 is made up of 14 amino acids. The CDR3 spells CASSLKETYYGYTF. In DNA, the CDR3 is TGTGCCAGCTCACTGAAGGAGACATACTATGGCTACACCTTC.

This clonotype was detected many times. The chain has TRBV20-1 and TRBJ2-3, with D perhaps TRBD1 (5 bases). V shed 6 bases and J shed 6 bases, with 13 bases lying between them. The CDR3 runs to 12 residues. Germline V gene lookup returns CDR1 DFQATT and CDR2 SNEGSKA (reference sequence). The CDR3 DNA is TGCAGTGCCGATCAGGGTTATGATACGCAGTATTTT. It codes for CSADQGYDTQYF.

This clonotype was recorded a few times. The gene calls are TRBV11-2 and TRBJ2-1; no reliable D call. CDR1 and CDR2 from the germline V gene are SGHAT and FQNNGV. Trimming stripped 4 bases from V and 8 bases from J, with 6 bases between. The CDR3 has 11 residues. The CDR3 reads CASSSDHEQFF. CDR3 nucleotides: TGTGCCAGCAGCTCAGACCATGAGCAGTTCTTC.

This clonotype has a handful of counts. The V call is TRBV27, the J call TRBJ1-5; no reliable D call. Per the germline V gene, CDR1 is MNHEY and CDR2 is SMNVEV (reference sequence). CDR3 length: 15 residues. The ends were cut back, 5 bases at V and 1 base at J, with 12 bases in the middle. The CDR3 bases are TGTGCCAGCAGTCGCCTGGCAATCAGCAATCAGCCCCAGCATTTT. Translating it yields CASSRLAISNQPQHF.

With respect to this clonotype: The germline gene is not matched at one end of the junction; a read error may be the cause. V is TRBV20-1 and J is TRBJ2-3, with 12 bases matching TRBD2. Germline CDR1 is DFQATT and CDR2 is SNEGSKA (reference sequence). The CDR3 loop spans 15 amino acids. CDR3 sequence: CSTSSTSGRLDTQYF. CDR3 in DNA: TGCAGTACTAGTTCTACTAGCGGGAGGTTAGATACGCAGTATTTT.

The chain joins TRBV7-9 to TRBJ2-3; D gene uncertain. The CDR3 runs 12 residues. In germline, CDR1 is SEHNR, CDR2 FQNEAQ (reference sequence). Trimming took 5 bases from V and 6 from J, leaving 9 bases between them. The CDR3 is CASSHRKDTQYF. CDR3 nucleotide sequence: TGTGCCAGCAGCCACCGTAAGGATACGCAGTATTTT.

This clonotype turned up a few times. The rearrangement uses TRBV20-1 and TRBJ1-2, with TRBD1 as a possible D gene (6 bases). V was trimmed by 3 bases and J by 6 bases, leaving 14 bases between them. The CDR3 is 13 residues long. Germline CDR1 and CDR2: DFQATT and SNEGSKA (reference sequence). The CDR3: CSASLGAQNGYTF. In DNA form, the CDR3 reads TGCAGTGCTAGTCTGGGGGCGCAGAATGGCTACACCTTC.

This clonotype showed up many times. This sequence joins TRBV4-1 and TRBJ1-5; D gene uncertain. V lost 4 bases and J 0 bases, leaving 10 bases between the germline ends. This CDR3 contains 15 residues. CDR1 MGHRA and CDR2 YSYEKL come from the germline V gene. This chain's CDR3 is CASSPGPGSNQPQHF. The CDR3 nucleotides are TGCGCCAGCAGCCCCGGACCCGGTAGCAATCAGCCCCAGCATTTT.

The gene calls are TRBV4-1 and TRBJ1-2; D may be TRBD1 (5 bases). CDR1 MGHRA and CDR2 YSYEKL come from the germline V gene. V lost 3 bases to trimming and J lost 0 bases, with 14 bases between them. CDR3 length: 16 amino acids. The CDR3 coding sequence is TGCGCCAGCAGCCAGGGACGGGTACAAGCTAACTATGGCTACACCTTC. It yields the protein CASSQGRVQANYGYTF.